This TCR beta chain was sequenced in a study of beta chain features in type 1 diabetes. Study-wide findings and caveats: Significant though moderate, a shortening of TCRB CDR3s appeared in all four CD4+ subsets of Type 1 diabetes patients. cDNA-based sequencing might over-represent cells highly expressing TCR. Compared to healthy donors, patients appeared to have naive, central memory and Treg TCRB repertoires that were more alike.

Every isolated RNA sample was fully reverse transcribed, so sequencing captured expressed TCRB transcripts. The data were produced by immunoSEQ multiplex PCR, yet TCRdb's version contains in-frame clones alone and is incomplete. This sample has 130,000 or so clones, with roughly 17% found just once. One heparinised draw of blood, averaging about 116 mL, came from each donor. CD4+ cells of the naive, central memory, regulatory and stem cell-like memory types were sorted via CD45RO/CCR7/CD25/CD127/CD95/CD27. To note about this clone: Its target is unknown. Sequence at one end of the junction differs from germline and may be a read error.

This CDR3 has 14 amino acids. Germline CDR1 is SSHAT and CDR2 is FNYEAQ (reference sequence). The sequencing sample was made of central memory CD4+ T cells from blood. The chain recombines TRBV7-7 with TRBJ2-5; D not certain. This sequence originates from a man aged 30 to 39 with type 1 diabetes. The chain's CDR3 is CASSPNPKGETQYF. The CDR3 bases are TGTGCTAGCAGCCCAAACCCGAAGGGCGAGACCCAGTACTTC.